This TCR beta chain is drawn from a study of T cells in Graves' hyperthyroidism and ophthalmopathy. General study points: Ophthalmopathy, as predicted by the model, came a median about seven months after the prediction.

It was RNA transcripts that yielded the amplified TCR beta CDR3 regions. First-round RT-PCR with HTBI primers amplified the TCR CDR3 region. TCRdb re-called the multiplex PCR reads with MiXCR, one entry per CDR3 protein. The table lists around 450,000 distinct CDR3 sequences, roughly 13% of them singletons. This clonotype appeared many times. The antigen remains unidentified. The V gene lost 5 bases and the J gene lost 5 bases, with 15 bases spanning the gap. The CDR3 loop spans 14 amino acids. The germline gives CDR1 SGHAT, CDR2 FQNNGV. Over 18 months, lack of ophthalmopathy progression marked Graves' hyperthyroidism as stable. PBMCs came from 9 to 10 ml fresh peripheral blood.

The chain joins TRBV11-2 to TRBJ2-5, with D possibly called TRBD1 or TRBD2 (6 bases each). Input material: blood. The TCR was taken from a woman aged 18 to 35 with Graves' hyperthyroidism. Here the CDR3 DNA reads TGTGCCAGCAGCGCGCAAGGGGGGCTGGAGACCCAGTACTTC. Its protein is CASSAQGGLETQYF.